The TCR beta chain under discussion was sequenced for a study of blood T cells in healthy people across ages. The wider study: When template switching was applied, about one barcoded beta molecule was captured per two T cells.

Extraction yielded at least 5 micrograms of total RNA per sample. Using a J-beta primer mix together with a sample-barcoded 5' primer, a second PCR was run for about 6 to 11 cycles. TCRdb re-called the 5' RACE reads with MiXCR, one entry per CDR3 protein. The sample has hundreds of thousands of distinct CDR3 sequences, roughly 60% seen once. V gave up 4 bases and J gave up 10 bases, with 14 bases separating them. The CDR3 runs to 13 residues. In germline, CDR1 is SGHTA, CDR2 FQGNSA. V and J are TRBV7-2 and TRBJ2-1; possibly TRBD1 or TRBD2 for D (7 bases each). The sequenced material came from blood. The source is a man aged 25 to 40 in good health. The CDR3, as DNA: TGTGCCAGCAGCTATACAGGGGAGGGCGAGCAGTTCTTC. This sequence encodes CASSYTGEGEQFF.